Below are 10 T cell receptor beta chains sequenced from a single sample in a study of cytomegalovirus exposure and HLA in healthy donors. PCR was performed using 60 Vbeta and 13 Jbeta primers. Data came from immunoSEQ multiplex PCR; TCRdb stores just in-frame clones and leaves some out. The repertoire holds 150,000 to 200,000 clones, around 80% seen once, with around 6.5% in the top ten. Sequenced material: PBMCs. The receptors were sampled from a male donor in good health and CMV-seropositive.

This chain connects TRBV5-1 to TRBJ2-5; 7 bases agree with TRBD1. Germline V gives CDR1 SGHRS, CDR2 YFSETQ. The CDR3 length is 13 residues. Trimming cost V 4 bases and J 4 bases; bases outside gene matches: 4. Written as DNA, the CDR3 is TGCGCCAGCAGCCAGGGACAGAGAGAGACCCAGTACTTC. As protein: CASSQGQRETQYF.

V usage is TRBV2 and J usage is TRBJ2-7; tentatively, D is TRBD2 (6 bases). CDR1 and CDR2 (germline): SNHLY, FYNNEI. CDR3 length equals 12 residues. Trimming stripped 9 bases from V and 4 bases from J, with 13 bases between. CDR3 in DNA: TGTGCCAGGGGGGACTCTGATTACGAGCAGTACTTC. Protein product: CARGDSDYEQYF. Based on the CDR3 plus reference TRBV2 and TRBJ2-7, the full variable domain is EPEVTQTPSHQVTQMGQEVILRCVPISNHLYFYWYRQILGQKVEFLVSFYNNEISEKSEIFDDQFSVERPDGSNFTLKIRSTKLEDSAMYFCARGDSDYEQYFGPGTRLTVT.

This chain uses TRBV15 with TRBJ2-1, with TRBD2 identical over 14 bases. In germline, CDR1 is LNHNV, CDR2 YYDKDF (reference sequence). Unmatched junction bases numbered 10, after V lost 5 bases and J lost 7 bases. The CDR3 has 17 amino acids. CDR3 DNA: TGTGCCACCAGCGCGACTAGCGGGAGGGGATTAATTAATGAGCAGTTCTTC. It is translated as CATSATSGRGLINEQFF.

V gene TRBV6-5 combines with J gene TRBJ2-3; possible D gene TRBD1, 6 bases. This CDR3 has 12 amino acids. Germline V CDR1 and CDR2: MNHEY, SVGAGI. V was trimmed by 5 bases and J by 4 bases, leaving 7 bases between them. This CDR3 reads CASSEGADTQYF. As DNA, the CDR3 is TGTGCCAGCAGTGAGGGGGCAGATACGCAGTATTTT.

On this clone: At one of its ends the junction is not consistent with the germline gene, which may arise from a read error. The V and J genes are TRBV7-9 and TRBJ2-3; D is uncertain. Germline V gene sequence: CDR1 SEHNR, CDR2 FQNEAQ (reference sequence). CDR3 size: 15 residues. The CDR3 reads CSSSLTRQSTDTQYF. The CDR3, as DNA: TGTTCCAGCAGCTTGACCAGGCAGAGCACAGATACGCAGTATTTT.

The chain uses TRBV4-2 and TRBJ2-5; 7 positions match TRBD2. From germline, CDR1 is LGHNA and CDR2 YNFKEQ. V was pared by 1 base and J by 0 bases, with 8 bases of the junction left unmatched. CDR3 size: 17 residues. The CDR3 nucleotides are TGTGCCAGCAGCCAAGCGGGGGTAGCGGGTAACCAAGAGACCCAGTACTTC. Translated: CASSQAGVAGNQETQYF.

This clone was seen more than once but under ten times. This chain connects TRBV18 to TRBJ2-2; 9 bases map to TRBD1. V was pared by 5 bases and J by 1 base, with 5 bases of the junction left unmatched. This CDR3 region has 16 residues. Germline V lookup: CDR1 KGHSH, CDR2 LQKENI. The CDR3 is CASSTTGQGNTGELFF. CDR3 nucleotides: TGTGCCAGCTCAACAACGGGACAGGGGAACACCGGGGAGCTGTTTTTT.

CDR3 DNA: TGCGCCAGCAGCTTCGGACTAGCGGGAGGTTTCGAGCAGTACTTC. Translating gives CASSFGLAGGFEQYF. The rearrangement links TRBV5-1 to TRBJ2-7; 14 nucleotides line up with TRBD2. Looked up from germline, CDR1 is SGHRS and CDR2 is YFSETQ. CDR3 length: 15 residues. With 2 bases clipped from V and 6 bases from J, the junction kept 4 bases outside the gene matches.

V usage is TRBV11-3 and J usage is TRBJ1-2; D gene unclear. CDR1 is SGHNT and CDR2 is YENEEA in the germline V gene. The CDR3 extends over 12 amino acids. Trimming shortened V by 0 bases and J by 7 bases, and 6 bases separated the two germline ends. The CDR3 coding sequence is TGTGCCAGCAGCTTAGATCGAGCTGGCTACACCTTC. It translates to CASSLDRAGYTF.

This clone was counted a few times. This chain connects TRBV10-2 to TRBJ2-3; 7 bases map to TRBD2. This CDR3 contains 14 residues. Trimming cost V 6 bases and J 2 bases; bases outside gene matches: 5. Germline CDR1 and CDR2: WSHSY and SAAADI. The CDR3 DNA reads as TGCGCCAGCAGCCCAGCGGGATTCACAGATACGCAGTATTTT. It encodes CASSPAGFTDTQYF.